This T cell receptor beta chain was found in a study of T cell repertoires in cytomegalovirus infection. Overall study context: From public TCR beta signatures came an indication of both CMV infection and matching HLA type.

To note about this clonotype: Its antigen is not identified.

TCRdb called the reads again in MiXCR, with one record for every CDR3 protein. This table holds roughly 230,000 distinct CDR3 sequences, about a sixth found once. This CDR3 comprises 15 residues. V shed 5 bases and J 4 bases; nucleotides not matched to a gene: 7. Per the germline V gene, CDR1 is MDHEN and CDR2 is SYDVKM. Study-wide findings and caveats: HLA-C-restricted, CMV-specific TCR beta clonotypes were dominant ex vivo. Pooled public TCR beta family frequency picked out CMV carriers with the relevant HLA.

Material: CD8+ T cells from PBMCs. The clonotype originates from a human donor in good health (CMV status not recorded). Some clones in this sample may be carry-over from other donors' samples. The J gene is TRBJ1-5, the V gene TRBV28; the match to TRBD1 covers 8 bases. The CDR3 nucleotides read TGTGCCAGCAGTAGGTACAGGGGGGATAATCAGCCCCAGCATTTT. This gives the protein CASSRYRGDNQPQHF.